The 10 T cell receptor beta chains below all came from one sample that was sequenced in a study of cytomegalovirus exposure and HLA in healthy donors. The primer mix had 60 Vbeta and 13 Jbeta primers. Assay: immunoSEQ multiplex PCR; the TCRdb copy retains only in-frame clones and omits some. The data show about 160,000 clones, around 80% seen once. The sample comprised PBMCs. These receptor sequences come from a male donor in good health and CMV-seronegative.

The CDR3 sequence: CASSSRDRDTGELFF. CDR3 nucleotide sequence: TGTGCCAGCAGCTCCCGGGACAGGGATACCGGGGAGCTGTTTTTT. The V gene is TRBV7-3, the J gene TRBJ2-2; 9 bases line up with TRBD1. CDR3 length equals 15 residues. J gave up 5 bases and V 4 bases, and 5 bases lay outside the gene matches. Germline assignment: CDR1 SGHTA and CDR2 FQGTGA.

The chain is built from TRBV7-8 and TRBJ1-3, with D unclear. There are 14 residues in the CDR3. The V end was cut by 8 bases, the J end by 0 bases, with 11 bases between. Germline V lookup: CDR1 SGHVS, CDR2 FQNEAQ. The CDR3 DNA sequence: TGTGCCAGCGGGAGACTGCTCTCTGGAAACACCATATATTTT. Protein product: CASGRLLSGNTIYF. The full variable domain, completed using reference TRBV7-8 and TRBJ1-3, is GAGVSQSPRYKVAKRGQDVALRCDPISGHVSLFWYQQALGQGPEFLTYFQNEAQLDKSGLPSDRFFAERPEGSVSTLKIQRTQQEDSAVYLCASGRLLSGNTIYFGEGSWLTVV.

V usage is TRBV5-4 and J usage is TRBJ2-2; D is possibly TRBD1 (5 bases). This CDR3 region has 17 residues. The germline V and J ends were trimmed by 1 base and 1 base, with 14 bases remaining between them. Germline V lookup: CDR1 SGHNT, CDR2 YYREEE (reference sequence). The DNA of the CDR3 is TGTGCCAGCAGCTTGCCAGGGCGTATAGGGAACACCGGGGAGCTGTTTTTT. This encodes CASSLPGRIGNTGELFF. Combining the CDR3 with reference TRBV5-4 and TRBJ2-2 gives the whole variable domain ETGVTQSPTHLIKTRGQQVTLRCSSQSGHNTVSWYQQALGQGPQFIFQYYREEENGRGNFPPRFSGLQFPNYSSELNVNALELDDSALYLCASSLPGRIGNTGELFFGEGSRLTVL.

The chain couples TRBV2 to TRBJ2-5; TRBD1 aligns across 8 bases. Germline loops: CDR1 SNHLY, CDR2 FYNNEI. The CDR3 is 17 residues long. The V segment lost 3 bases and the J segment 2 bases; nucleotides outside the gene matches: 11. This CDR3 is CASSDRTGSLRQETQYF. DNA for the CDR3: TGTGCCAGCAGTGACAGGACAGGGTCTCTGAGACAAGAGACCCAGTACTTC.

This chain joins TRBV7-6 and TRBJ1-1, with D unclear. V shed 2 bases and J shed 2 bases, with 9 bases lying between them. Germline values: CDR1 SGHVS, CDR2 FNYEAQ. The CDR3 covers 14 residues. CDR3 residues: CASSLRQDNTEAFF. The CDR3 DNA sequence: TGTGCCAGCAGCTTAAGGCAGGATAACACTGAAGCTTTCTTT.

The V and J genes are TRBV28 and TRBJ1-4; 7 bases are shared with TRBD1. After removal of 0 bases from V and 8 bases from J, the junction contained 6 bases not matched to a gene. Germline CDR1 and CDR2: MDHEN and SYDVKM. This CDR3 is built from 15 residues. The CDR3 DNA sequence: TGTGCCAGCAGTTTATGGGCAGGGGGTGACGAAAAACTGTTTTTT. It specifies CASSLWAGGDEKLFF.

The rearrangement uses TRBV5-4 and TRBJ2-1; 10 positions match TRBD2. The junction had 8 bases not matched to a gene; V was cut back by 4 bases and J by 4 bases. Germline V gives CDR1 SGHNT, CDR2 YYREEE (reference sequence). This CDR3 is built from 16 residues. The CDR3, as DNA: TGTGCCAGCAGCCCCTCGAGCGGGAGGGATTACAATGAGCAGTTCTTC. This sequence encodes CASSPSSGRDYNEQFF.

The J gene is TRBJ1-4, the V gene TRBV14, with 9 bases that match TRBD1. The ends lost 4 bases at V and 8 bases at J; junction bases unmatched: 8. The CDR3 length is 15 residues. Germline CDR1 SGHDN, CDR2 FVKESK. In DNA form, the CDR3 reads TGTGCCAGCAGCCTCCGCACAGGGGGCTCGGAAAAACTGTTTTTT. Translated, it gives CASSLRTGGSEKLFF. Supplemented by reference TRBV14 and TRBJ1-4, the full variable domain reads EAGVTQFPSHSVIEKGQTVTLRCDPISGHDNLYWYRRVMGKEIKFLLHFVKESKQDESGMPNNRFLAERTGGTYSTLKVQPAELEDSGVYFCASSLRTGGSEKLFFGSGTQLSVL.

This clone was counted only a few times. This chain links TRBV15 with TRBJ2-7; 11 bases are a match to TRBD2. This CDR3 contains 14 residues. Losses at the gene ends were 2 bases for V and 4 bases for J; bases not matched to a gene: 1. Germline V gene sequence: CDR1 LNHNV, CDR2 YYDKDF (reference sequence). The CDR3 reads CATSRTSGGYEQYF. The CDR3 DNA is TGTGCCACCAGCAGAACTAGCGGGGGTTACGAGCAGTACTTC. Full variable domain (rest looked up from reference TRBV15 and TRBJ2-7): DAMVIQNPRYQVTQFGKPVTLSCSQTLNHNVMYWYQQKSSQAPKLLFHYYDKDFNNEADTPDNFQSRRPNTSFCFLDIRSPGLGDTAMYLCATSRTSGGYEQYFGPGTRLTVT.

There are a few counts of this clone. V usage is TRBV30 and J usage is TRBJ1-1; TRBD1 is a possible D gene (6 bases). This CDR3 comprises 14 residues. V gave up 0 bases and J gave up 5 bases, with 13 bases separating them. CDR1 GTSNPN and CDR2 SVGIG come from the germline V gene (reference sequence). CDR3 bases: TGTGCCTGGAGTGTACGGGGGGCGCGAACTGAAGCTTTCTTT. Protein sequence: CAWSVRGARTEAFF.